One and the same sample provided the 28 T cell receptor beta chains below, sequenced in a study of blood T cell repertoires in COVID-19. The protocol was immunoSEQ multiplex PCR, while the TCRdb copy is restricted to in-frame clones and leaves out a portion. The sample records some 150,000 clones, more than 80% being singletons. Sequences were obtained from peripheral blood. The origin of the receptors is a man aged 45-65 years with acute or convalescent COVID-19.

The chain couples TRBV7-6 to TRBJ1-4; D is perhaps TRBD1 (5 bases). Looked up from germline, CDR1 is SGHVS and CDR2 is FNYEAQ. The CDR3 contains 17 residues. V shed 4 bases and J shed 3 bases, with 18 bases lying between them. The CDR3 DNA reads as TGTGCCAGCAGCTCCTCGGGACTTGGGGTGGCTAATGAAAAACTGTTTTTT. Protein: CASSSSGLGVANEKLFF.

The rearrangement joins TRBV30 to TRBJ2-6; TRBD1 matches 8 bases. The CDR3 contains 18 residues. The V gene's germline CDR1 is GTSNPN and CDR2 SVGIG (reference sequence). Germline trimming cut 0 bases from V and 4 bases from J; bases unmatched to any gene: 11. CDR3 DNA: TGTGCCTGGAGTGTAAGGTCCGGACAGGGCTCCGGGGCCAACGTCCTGACTTTC. The encoded protein is CAWSVRSGQGSGANVLTF.

V gene TRBV30 combines with J gene TRBJ1-2, with D possibly TRBD1 on 5 matching bases. In germline, CDR1 is GTSNPN, CDR2 SVGIG (reference sequence). Between the trimmed V and J ends, which lost 0 bases and 3 bases, there was a span of 11 bases. CDR3 length: 14 amino acids. CDR3 bases: TGTGCCTGGAGTGTCGGGGGGACCCACTATGGCTACACCTTC. Translated: CAWSVGGTHYGYTF.

Remarks on this clone: One junction end disagrees with the germline gene, perhaps due to a read error. The chain's CDR3 is CASSATGTGANEQFF. The CDR3 DNA is TGTGCTAGCAGCGCGACCGGGACAGGGGCCAATGAGCAGTTCTTC. The rearrangement links TRBV7-7 to TRBJ2-1; 10 bases fit TRBD1. This CDR3 is built from 15 residues. Germline V gene lookup returns CDR1 SSHAT and CDR2 FNYEAQ (reference sequence). Based on the CDR3 plus reference TRBV7-7 and TRBJ2-1, the full variable domain is GAGVSQSPRYKVTKRGQDVTLRCDPISSHATLYWYQQALGQGPEFLTYFNYEAQPDKSGLPSDRFSAERPEGSISTLTIQRTEQRDSAMYRCASSATGTGANEQFFGPGTRLTVL.

The chain links TRBV7-3 to TRBJ2-5, with TRBD2 matching 15 bases. The CDR3 extends over 19 amino acids. The V gene end was trimmed by 2 bases and the J gene end by 2 bases; junction bases not matched to a gene: 9. Germline V gene data show CDR1 as SGHTA and CDR2 as FQGTGA. The CDR3 loop reads CASSLAGLAGGPSQETQYF. Here the CDR3 DNA reads TGTGCCAGCAGCTTAGCGGGACTAGCGGGGGGTCCGTCACAAGAGACCCAGTACTTC.

This sequence joins TRBV7-9 and TRBJ2-3, with 11 bases that match TRBD1. This CDR3 comprises 16 residues. CDR1 and CDR2 (germline): SEHNR, FQNEAQ (reference sequence). Unmatched junction bases numbered 10, after V lost 5 bases and J lost 6 bases. CDR3 coding DNA: TGTGCCAGCAGCGGCGAGGGACAGGGGGTTTGGGATACGCAGTATTTT. Its translation: CASSGEGQGVWDTQYF. The full variable domain, in which reference TRBV7-9 and TRBJ2-3 provide the parts outside the CDR3, is DTGVSQNPRHKITKRGQNVTFRCDPISEHNRLYWYRQTLGQGPEFLTYFQNEAQLEKSRLLSDRFSAERPKGSFSTLEIQRTEQGDSAMYLCASSGEGQGVWDTQYFGPGTRLTVL.

The chain joins TRBV2 to TRBJ1-6, with D possibly TRBD1 on 6 matching bases. V lost 6 bases and J lost 8, with 17 bases in between. The germline V gene has CDR1 SNHLY and CDR2 FYNNEI. The CDR3 spans 15 residues. The CDR3 DNA follows: TGTGCCAGCAGAGTACAGGGTTGGGATGATTCACCCCTCCACTTT. It codes for CASRVQGWDDSPLHF.

The V call is TRBV6-5, the J call TRBJ2-7; 7 nucleotides line up with TRBD1. V dropped 4 bases and J dropped 1; count of bases not matched to a gene: 7. CDR1 and CDR2 from the germline V gene are MNHEY and SVGAGI. The length of the CDR3 is 15 residues. This chain's CDR3 is CASSSGRGTSYEQYF. DNA for the CDR3: TGTGCCAGCAGTTCCGGCAGGGGGACGTCCTACGAGCAGTACTTC.

This chain joins TRBV11-3 and TRBJ2-2; no clear D gene. The CDR3 is 14 residues long. Germline CDR1 reads SGHNT; CDR2 reads YENEEA. V lost 5 bases, J lost 5 bases, and 12 bases lay in between. CDR3 in amino acids: CASSRSRSTGELFF. The CDR3 region has the DNA TGTGCCAGCAGCCGAAGCCGATCTACCGGGGAGCTGTTTTTT.

V usage is TRBV7-2 and J usage is TRBJ2-2; 7 bases line up with TRBD1. J gave up 1 base and V 5 bases, and 7 bases lay outside the gene matches. There are 16 residues in the CDR3. CDR1 SGHTA and CDR2 FQGNSA come from the germline V gene. CDR3 in amino acids: CASSPNRGLNTGELFF. In nucleotides, the CDR3 is TGTGCCAGCAGCCCGAACAGGGGCCTGAACACCGGGGAGCTGTTTTTT.

The chain uses TRBV29-1 and TRBJ2-7; D is possibly TRBD1 (6 bases). Per germline, CDR1 SQVTM and CDR2 ANQGSEA. CDR3 size: 13 residues. With 1 base removed from V and 2 bases from J, the gap between germline ends came to 9 bases. CDR3 protein: CSVEGTVPYEQYF. CDR3 DNA sequence: TGCAGCGTTGAAGGGACAGTGCCCTACGAGCAGTACTTC.

This sequence joins TRBV24-1 and TRBJ2-2; possible D gene TRBD1, 6 bases. Germline CDR1 and CDR2: KGHDR and SFDVKD. Between the trimmed V and J ends, which lost 0 bases and 6 bases, there was a span of 10 bases. CDR3 size: 15 residues. CDR3 protein: CATSDLLGAPGELFF. As DNA, the CDR3 is TGTGCCACCAGTGATTTGCTGGGGGCCCCCGGGGAGCTGTTTTTT.

This clone was detected only once. The V and J genes are TRBV7-9 and TRBJ1-3, with 8 positions matching TRBD1. Germline CDR1 SEHNR, CDR2 FQNEAQ (reference sequence). The CDR3 is 14 amino acids. The ends lost 2 bases at V and 8 bases at J; junction bases unmatched: 5. DNA for the CDR3: TGTGCCAGCAGCTTAACGACAGGGGTGGACACCATATATTTT. Translation: CASSLTTGVDTIYF.

The chain links TRBV14 to TRBJ2-7; D uncertain. Germline CDR1 and CDR2: SGHDN and FVKESK. CDR3 length: 12 residues. Trimming cost V 1 base and J 6 bases, with 7 bases left between them. The chain's CDR3 is CASSQVFLEQYF. As DNA, the CDR3 is TGTGCCAGCAGCCAAGTTTTTCTCGAGCAGTACTTC. Full variable domain (rest looked up from reference TRBV14 and TRBJ2-7): EAGVTQFPSHSVIEKGQTVTLRCDPISGHDNLYWYRRVMGKEIKFLLHFVKESKQDESGMPNNRFLAERTGGTYSTLKVQPAELEDSGVYFCASSQVFLEQYFGPGTRLTVT.

V usage is TRBV7-2 and J usage is TRBJ2-3; D call uncertain. V was cut by 5 bases and J by 1 base, with 19 bases left in between. Germline CDR1 is SGHTA and CDR2 is FQGNSA. The CDR3 is 17 amino acids. The CDR3 DNA is TGTGCCAGCAGCCCAGATGACACATCTTTAGGCACAGATACGCAGTATTTT. Its translation is CASSPDDTSLGTDTQYF.

V gene TRBV3-1 (or the pseudogene TRBV3-2) combines with J gene TRBJ2-5; TRBD1 matches 9 bases. V gave up 6 bases and J gave up 1 base; unmatched junction bases: 0. Germline assignment: CDR1 LGHDT and CDR2 YNNKEL (reference sequence). This CDR3 is built from 13 residues. CDR3 amino acids: CASRGQGQETQYF. The CDR3 region has the DNA TGTGCCAGCAGGGGACAGGGCCAAGAGACCCAGTACTTC.

The rearrangement joins TRBV7-6 to TRBJ2-1; 7 bases are a match to TRBD1. Trimming removed 1 base from V and 8 bases from J; junction bases left unmatched: 5. CDR3 length: 14 residues. The germline CDR1 and CDR2 sequences are SGHVS and FNYEAQ. The CDR3, as DNA: TGTGCCAGCAGCTTAGAGGGACAGTTGGATGAGCAGTTCTTC. The encoded protein is CASSLEGQLDEQFF.

The V call is TRBV19, the J call TRBJ1-2, with a weak D call TRBD1 (5 bases). V lost 3 bases, J lost 3 bases, and 11 bases lay in between. In germline, CDR1 is LNHDA, CDR2 SQIVND (reference sequence). The CDR3 is 14 residues long. In nucleotides, the CDR3 is TGTGCCAGTAGTATCGCAGGGTCTGACTATGGCTACACCTTC. Residues: CASSIAGSDYGYTF.

The J gene is TRBJ2-1, the V gene TRBV5-1; 10 positions agree with TRBD2. The CDR3 has 14 amino acids. In germline, CDR1 is SGHRS, CDR2 YFSETQ. The J segment lost 9 bases and the V segment lost 1 base, leaving 4 bases of the junction unmatched. As DNA, the CDR3 is TGCGCCAGCAGCTTGACTAGCGGGACCCTTGAGCAGTTCTTC. Encoded protein: CASSLTSGTLEQFF.

The chain links TRBV30 to TRBJ1-2; TRBD1 matches 9 bases. The CDR3 totals 13 residues. Per germline, CDR1 GTSNPN and CDR2 SVGIG (reference sequence). After removal of 5 bases from V and 6 bases from J, the junction contained 7 bases not matched to a gene. CDR3 loop: CAWSQDRGDGYTF. CDR3 DNA sequence: TGTGCCTGGTCCCAGGACAGGGGTGATGGCTACACCTTC.

The J gene is TRBJ2-7, the V gene TRBV19; TRBD2 agrees at 8 bases. CDR1 and CDR2 from the germline V gene are LNHDA and SQIVND (reference sequence). This CDR3 is built from 16 residues. V was clipped by 5 bases and J by 2 bases; unmatched bases: 11. This CDR3 is CASSLAAGDTTYEQYF. CDR3 coding DNA: TGTGCCAGTAGTCTCGCAGCGGGAGACACCACCTACGAGCAGTACTTC.

With respect to this clone: A read error may account for a junction end that differs from germline. The V gene is TRBV10-3, the J gene TRBJ2-1, with 9 bases fitting TRBD2. The germline V gene encodes CDR1 ENHRY and CDR2 SYGVKD. The CDR3 is made up of 17 amino acids. CDR3 sequence: CAIGDWRATSGNNEQFF. In DNA form, the CDR3 reads TGTGCCATCGGTGATTGGCGGGCGACTAGCGGAAACAATGAGCAGTTCTTC.

The genes are TRBV4-1 and TRBJ2-7, with 9 bases fitting TRBD2. CDR1 and CDR2 (germline): MGHRA, YSYEKL. The CDR3 has 17 residues. V lost 1 base, J lost 3 bases, and 10 bases stayed unmatched. CDR3 in DNA: TGCGCCAGCAGCCAAGGCATTAGCGGGAGTGTAAGCTACGAGCAGTACTTC. As protein: CASSQGISGSVSYEQYF.

The rearrangement uses TRBV10-3 and TRBJ1-1; 9 nucleotides match TRBD1. CDR1 ENHRY and CDR2 SYGVKD come from the germline V gene. CDR3 size: 15 residues. The ends lost 3 bases at V and 1 base at J; junction bases unmatched: 3. The CDR3 region has the DNA TGTGCCATCAGTGAACAGGGGGCTTGGAACACTGAAGCTTTCTTT. It translates to CAISEQGAWNTEAFF.

This clone has a single count. This chain links TRBV6-5 with TRBJ2-2, with no clear D. Trimming shortened V by 6 bases and J by 5 bases, and 4 bases separated the two germline ends. The length of the CDR3 is 11 residues. Germline V gene lookup returns CDR1 MNHEY and CDR2 SVGAGI. The CDR3 sequence is CASSFTGELFF. CDR3 bases: TGTGCCAGCAGCTTTACCGGGGAGCTGTTTTTT.

The CDR3 DNA sequence: TGTGCCAGCAGCGACGGACGGGAAAGCTACACCTTC. Its protein product is CASSDGRESYTF. This rearrangement joins TRBV7-3 to TRBJ1-2; D is ambiguous. Germline CDR1 is SGHTA and CDR2 is FQGTGA. The CDR3 is 12 amino acids. With 5 bases removed from V and 9 bases from J, the gap between germline ends came to 13 bases.

As DNA, the CDR3 is TGTGCCAGCAGTCTATACAGGGGGCACGGTGAAAAACTGTTTTTT. It is translated as CASSLYRGHGEKLFF. The genes are TRBV6-5 and TRBJ1-4, with 9 bases aligning to TRBD1. CDR1 and CDR2 from the germline V gene are MNHEY and SVGAGI. V was clipped by 5 bases and J by 7 bases; unmatched bases: 8. CDR3 length: 15 residues.

This sequence joins TRBV10-2 and TRBJ2-5; 13 bases fit TRBD2. The CDR3 has 18 residues. J lost 5 bases, V lost 7 bases, and 16 bases had no gene match. CDR1 and CDR2 (germline): WSHSY, SAAADI. The CDR3 here is CASTPGTSGEGGRETQYF. In DNA form, the CDR3 reads TGCGCCAGCACCCCTGGGACTAGCGGGGAGGGAGGTCGGGAGACCCAGTACTTC.